Included here is one T cell receptor beta chain sequence, with context. This sample stems from a study of response to subunit inactivated influenza vaccine. CDR1 MDHEN and CDR2 SYDVKM come from the germline V gene. V was trimmed by 1 base and J by 3 bases, leaving 4 bases between them. The CDR3 contains 13 residues. TCRdb reprocessed the RT-PCR reads with MiXCR, giving one entry per CDR3 protein. Of about 180,000 distinct CDR3 sequences in the sample, about 10% were seen once. Sequenced here: CD8+ T cells sorted from PBMCs, sampled less than 30 months after vaccination. This TCR derives from a man aged 45-69 years who received an inactivated influenza vaccine. The V call is TRBV28, the J call TRBJ1-5; no definite D call. The CDR3 is CASSLSPNQPQHF. The CDR3 coding sequence is TGTGCCAGCAGTTTATCGCCCAATCAGCCCCAGCATTTT.